A single T cell receptor beta chain is shown here with its context. Repertoires were generated with immunoSEQ multiplex PCR, while TCRdb's copy carries only in-frame clones and drops some. This table holds 200,000 to 250,000 clones, about 90% found once. This sample was included in a study of blood T cell repertoires in COVID-19. Overall study: PBMCs, B-cell-depleted T cells, or T cells were the source of the cDNA or gDNA that made up the material.

This CDR3 spans 15 amino acids. CDR1 DFQATT and CDR2 SNEGSKA come from the germline V gene (reference sequence). V gave up 3 bases and J gave up 7 bases; unmatched junction bases: 11. Sequenced material: peripheral blood. The chain employs TRBV20-1 and TRBJ2-1, with 8 bases identical to TRBD2. This sequence was found in a man between 60 and 70 years old with acute or convalescent COVID-19. CDR3 amino acids: CSASSGSGSGNEQFF. In DNA, the CDR3 is TGCAGTGCTAGTTCCGGAAGCGGGAGTGGAAATGAGCAGTTCTTC.